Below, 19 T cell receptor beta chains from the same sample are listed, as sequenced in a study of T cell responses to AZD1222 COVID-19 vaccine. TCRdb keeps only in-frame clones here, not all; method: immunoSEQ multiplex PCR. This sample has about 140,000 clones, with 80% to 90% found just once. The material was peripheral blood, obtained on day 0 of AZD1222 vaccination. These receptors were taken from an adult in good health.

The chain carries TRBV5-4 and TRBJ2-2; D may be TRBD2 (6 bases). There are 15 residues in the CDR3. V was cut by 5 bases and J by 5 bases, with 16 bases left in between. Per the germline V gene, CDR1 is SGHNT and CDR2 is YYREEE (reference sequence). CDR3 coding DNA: TGTGCCAGCAGTCTCGGGAGACAGTCTACCGGGGAGCTGTTTTTT. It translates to CASSLGRQSTGELFF.

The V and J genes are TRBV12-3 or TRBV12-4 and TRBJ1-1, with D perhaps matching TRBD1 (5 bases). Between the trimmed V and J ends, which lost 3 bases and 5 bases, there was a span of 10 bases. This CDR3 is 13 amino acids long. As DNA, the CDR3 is TGTGCCAGCAGTTTGGGGGTCGGAACTGAAGCTTTCTTT. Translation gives CASSLGVGTEAFF.

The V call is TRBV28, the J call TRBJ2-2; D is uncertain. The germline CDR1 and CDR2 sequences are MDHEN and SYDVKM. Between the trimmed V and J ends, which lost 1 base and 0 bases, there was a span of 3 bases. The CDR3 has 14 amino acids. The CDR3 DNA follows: TGTGCCAGCAGTTTATTGACGAACACCGGGGAGCTGTTTTTT. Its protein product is CASSLLTNTGELFF. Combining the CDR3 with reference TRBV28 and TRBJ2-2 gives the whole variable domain DVKVTQSSRYLVKRTGEKVFLECVQDMDHENMFWYRQDPGLGLRLIYFSYDVKMKEKGDIPEGYSVSREKKERFSLILESASTNQTSMYLCASSLLTNTGELFFGEGSRLTVL.

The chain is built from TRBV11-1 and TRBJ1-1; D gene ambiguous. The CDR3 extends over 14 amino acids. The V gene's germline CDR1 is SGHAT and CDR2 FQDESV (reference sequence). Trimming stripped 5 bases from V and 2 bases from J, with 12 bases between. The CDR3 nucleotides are TGTGCCAGCAGCGAATACGCAGGTAACACTGAAGCTTTCTTT. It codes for CASSEYAGNTEAFF.

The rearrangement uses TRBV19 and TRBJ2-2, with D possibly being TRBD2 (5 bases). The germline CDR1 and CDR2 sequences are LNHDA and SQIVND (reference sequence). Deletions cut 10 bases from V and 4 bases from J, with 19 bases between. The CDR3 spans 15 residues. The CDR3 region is CATFPFHGGTGELFF. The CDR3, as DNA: TGTGCCACATTCCCGTTCCACGGAGGCACCGGGGAGCTGTTTTTT.

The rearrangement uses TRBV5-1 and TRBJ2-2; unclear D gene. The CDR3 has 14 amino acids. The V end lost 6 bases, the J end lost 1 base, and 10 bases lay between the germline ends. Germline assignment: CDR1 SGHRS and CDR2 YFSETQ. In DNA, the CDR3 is TGCGCCAGCAAGGAGCGATTGAACACCGGGGAGCTGTTTTTT. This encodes CASKERLNTGELFF. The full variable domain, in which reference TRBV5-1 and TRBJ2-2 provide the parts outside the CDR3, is KAGVTQTPRYLIKTRGQQVTLSCSPISGHRSVSWYQQTPGQGLQFLFEYFSETQRNKGNFPGRFSGRQFSNSRSEMNVSTLELGDSALYLCASKERLNTGELFFGEGSRLTVL.

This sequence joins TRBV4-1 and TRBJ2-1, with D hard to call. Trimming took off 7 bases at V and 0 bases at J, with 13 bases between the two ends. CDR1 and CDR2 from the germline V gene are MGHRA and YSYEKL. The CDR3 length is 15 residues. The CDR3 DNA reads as TGCGCCAGCACGGAGACCCTAAGCTCCTACAATGAGCAGTTCTTC. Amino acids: CASTETLSSYNEQFF.

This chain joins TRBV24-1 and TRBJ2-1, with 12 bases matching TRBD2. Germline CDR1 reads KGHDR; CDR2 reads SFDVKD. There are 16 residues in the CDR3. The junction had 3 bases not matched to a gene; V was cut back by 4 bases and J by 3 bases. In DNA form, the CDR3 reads TGTGCCACCAGTGACACGGGACTAGCGGGCTACAATGAGCAGTTCTTC. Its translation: CATSDTGLAGYNEQFF.

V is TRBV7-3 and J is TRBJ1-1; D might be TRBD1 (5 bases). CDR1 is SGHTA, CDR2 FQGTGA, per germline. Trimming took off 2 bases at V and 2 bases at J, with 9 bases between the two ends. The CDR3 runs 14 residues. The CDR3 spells CASSLSGGNTEAFF. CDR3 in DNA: TGTGCCAGCAGCTTATCGGGGGGTAACACTGAAGCTTTCTTT.

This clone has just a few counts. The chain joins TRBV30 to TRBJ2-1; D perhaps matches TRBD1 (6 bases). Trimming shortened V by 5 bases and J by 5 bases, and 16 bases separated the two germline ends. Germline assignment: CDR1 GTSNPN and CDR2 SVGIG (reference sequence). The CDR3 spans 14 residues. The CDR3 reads CAWSQGRYDNEQFF. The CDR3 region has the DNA TGTGCCTGGTCTCAGGGGCGTTACGACAATGAGCAGTTCTTC.

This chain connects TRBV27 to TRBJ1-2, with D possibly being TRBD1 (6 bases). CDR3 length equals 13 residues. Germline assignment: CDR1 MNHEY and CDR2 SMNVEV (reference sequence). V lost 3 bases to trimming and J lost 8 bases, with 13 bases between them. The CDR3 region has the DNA TGTGCCAGCAGTTTTGGGACACTCGAGGGCTACACCTTC. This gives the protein CASSFGTLEGYTF.

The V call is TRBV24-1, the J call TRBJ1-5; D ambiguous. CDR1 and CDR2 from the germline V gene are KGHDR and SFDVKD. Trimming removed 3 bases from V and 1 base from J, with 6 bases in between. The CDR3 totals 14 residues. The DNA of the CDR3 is TGTGCCACCAGTGATCCCGACAGCAATCAGCCCCAGCATTTT. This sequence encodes CATSDPDSNQPQHF.

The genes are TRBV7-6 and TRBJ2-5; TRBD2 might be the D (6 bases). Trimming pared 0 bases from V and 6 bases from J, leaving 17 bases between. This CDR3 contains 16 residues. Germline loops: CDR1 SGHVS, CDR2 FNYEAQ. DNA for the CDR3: TGTGCCAGCAGCTTAGCAGGGGCGGGAAGCACAAAGACCCAGTACTTC. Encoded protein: CASSLAGAGSTKTQYF. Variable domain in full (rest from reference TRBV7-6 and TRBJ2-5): GAGVSQSPRYKVTKRGQDVALRCDPISGHVSLYWYRQALGQGPEFLTYFNYEAQQDKSGLPNDRFSAERPEGSISTLTIQRTEQRDSAMYRCASSLAGAGSTKTQYFGPGTRLLVL.

CDR3 in amino acids: CASPQEGQGPGYGYTF. The CDR3 DNA follows: TGTGCCAGCCCCCAGGAGGGACAGGGACCCGGCTACGGCTACACCTTC. The rearrangement uses TRBV28 and TRBJ1-2; 9 bases line up with TRBD1. The CDR3 contains 16 residues. CDR1 and CDR2 (germline): MDHEN, SYDVKM. With 8 bases clipped from V and 8 bases from J, the junction kept 18 bases outside the gene matches.

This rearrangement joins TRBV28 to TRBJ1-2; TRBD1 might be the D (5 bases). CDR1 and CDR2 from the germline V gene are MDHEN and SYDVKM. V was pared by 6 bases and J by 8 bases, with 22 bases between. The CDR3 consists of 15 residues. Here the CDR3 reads CASSTPGDGTGGYTF. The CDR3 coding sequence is TGTGCCAGCAGCACCCCGGGGGACGGAACGGGGGGCTACACCTTC.

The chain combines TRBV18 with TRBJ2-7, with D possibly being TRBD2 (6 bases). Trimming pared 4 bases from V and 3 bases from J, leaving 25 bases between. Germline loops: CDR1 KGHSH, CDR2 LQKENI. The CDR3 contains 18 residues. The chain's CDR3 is CASSLTGDLAPTDYEQYF. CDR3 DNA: TGTGCCAGCTCACTCACGGGGGACTTAGCGCCTACCGACTACGAGCAGTACTTC.

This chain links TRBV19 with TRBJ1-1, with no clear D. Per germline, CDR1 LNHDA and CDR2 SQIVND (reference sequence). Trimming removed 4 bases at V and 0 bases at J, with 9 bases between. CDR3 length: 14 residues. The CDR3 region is CASSTGLLNTEAFF. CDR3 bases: TGTGCCAGTAGTACCGGACTGTTGAACACTGAAGCTTTCTTT.

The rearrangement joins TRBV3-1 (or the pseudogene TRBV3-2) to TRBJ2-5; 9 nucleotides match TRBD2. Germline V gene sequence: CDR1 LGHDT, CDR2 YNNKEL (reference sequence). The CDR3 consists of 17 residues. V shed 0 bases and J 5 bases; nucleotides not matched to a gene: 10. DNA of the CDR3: TGTGCCAGCAGCCAAGATGGCTGGCTAGCGGGACGGGAGACCCAGTACTTC. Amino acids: CASSQDGWLAGRETQYF.

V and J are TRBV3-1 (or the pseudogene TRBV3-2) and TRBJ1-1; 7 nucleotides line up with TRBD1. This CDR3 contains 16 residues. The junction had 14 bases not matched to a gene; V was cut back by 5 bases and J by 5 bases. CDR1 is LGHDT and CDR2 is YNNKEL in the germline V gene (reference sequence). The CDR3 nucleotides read TGTGCCAGCAGCTTAACGACAGGGACCCTTTGGACTGAAGCTTTCTTT. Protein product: CASSLTTGTLWTEAFF.